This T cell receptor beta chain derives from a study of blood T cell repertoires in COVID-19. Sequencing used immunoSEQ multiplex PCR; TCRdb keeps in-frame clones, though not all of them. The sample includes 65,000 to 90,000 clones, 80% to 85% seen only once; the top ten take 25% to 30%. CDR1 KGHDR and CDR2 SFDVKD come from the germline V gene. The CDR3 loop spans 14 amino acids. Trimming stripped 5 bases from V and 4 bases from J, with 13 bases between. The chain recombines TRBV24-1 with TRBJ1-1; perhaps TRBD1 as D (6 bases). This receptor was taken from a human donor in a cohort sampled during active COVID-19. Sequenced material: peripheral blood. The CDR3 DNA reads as TGTGCCACCAGTGCCAGGGGTGGTGGCACTGAAGCTTTCTTT. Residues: CATSARGGGTEAFF.